This TCR beta chain was sequenced in a study of T and B cells in COVID-19 patients (dated by TCRdb to about 2020). Looking at the study overall: Using TRB and IGH repertoire sequencing of peripheral blood, the study characterized adaptive immunity in COVID-19 patients who had active infection or had recovered. Up to about 10 follow-up blood samples were collected per patient, with some samples spanning different disease stages in the same individual. Comorbidities linked to unfavorable COVID-19 outcome were present in about 90% of the roughly 20 patients in the active-infection cohort. Over 7 million TCR sequences were analysed from a TCR and BCR sequence repository that comprised 30 to 45 patients and approximately 67 time points. A recovered cohort comprised around 18 patients contributing 20 samples, mostly after mild to moderate COVID-19 managed as outpatients. In the active-infection cohort, about 60% of the 20 patients were critically ill and required mechanical ventilation or ECMO. A median age of approximately 37 years was recorded in the recovered cohort versus 55 to 70 years in the active-infection cohort. Two patients belonged to both the recovered and active cohorts because samples were available from active disease and after recovery. Repertoire analyses used an age-matched reference group of approximately 42 healthy donors who were negative for COVID-19 antibodies as the comparison.

Comments on this clonotype: The antigen this receptor binds is unknown. No qualities accompany the bases; no much larger clone lies one base away.

Sequencing used an Illumina MiSeq. TRB rearrangements were amplified by multiplex PCR with BIOMED2 TRB-A/B primer pools. Illumina-compatible adapters and 7-nucleotide sample barcodes were attached to the amplicons in two consecutive PCRs. All library PCRs used Phusion HS II polymerase. The amplicons were purified from gel with the NucleoSpin Gel and PCR Clean-up kit, measured on Qubit, and combined at roughly 4 nM. The quality of the amplicon pool was checked on an Agilent 2100 Bioanalyzer prior to Illumina next-generation sequencing. Processing in the source paper ran as follows. TRB rearrangements were annotated with MiXCR 3.0.8 using the default MiXCR reference library. Non-productive reads and sequences with fewer than 2 reads were excluded, and each unique CDR3 nucleotide sequence counted as one clone. Clonality, diversity, richness and V-J gene usage were calculated in R 3.5.1. GLIPH2 was used for TCR clustering by CDR3 similarity, and generation probabilities were calculated by OLGA. Only GLIPH2 clusters with at least four unique TCR clonotypes present in at least three individuals were retained. TCRdb took the public reads, trimmed them with fastp at Q25, ran MiXCR for clone calling and kept in-frame beta chains. For every CDR3 protein sequence, its rows merge into one entry that carries the most common genes and DNA. Clone size and V and J calls follow TCRdb, not the original study. Present in this sample are around 30,000 distinct CDR3 sequences, 30% to 35% of which were seen just once. 1.7% of the sample is held by the ten biggest clonotypes.

TRB repertoires were amplified using about 230-500 ng of genomic DNA isolated from blood. Paper-wide results and their limitations: TRB repertoires were found to be highly clonal in active COVID-19, whereas diversity and richness at recovery were found to rise above healthy donor levels. It was stated that prospective validation of the reported TCR clusters was required before the clusters could be put to clinical use. Strongly skewed TRBV/TRBJ gene usage was reported in patients with COVID-19. The size of the cohort was considered insufficient for assessing HLA contributions to COVID-19 susceptibility or severity. A total of about 2,400 TCR clusters were exclusive to the recovered cohort, and about 30 of those clusters were low-pGen clusters. Few blood samples were available from mildly ill patients while symptoms were present or from severe cases at early time points. Specific T cell subsets (CD4+/Treg/CD8+) and sorted SARS-CoV-2-responsive or tetramer+ T cells had not yet been sequenced, with those experiments still ongoing.

Sequences were obtained from blood. This TCR came from a human donor who had recovered from COVID-19.

The nucleotide sequence is given as TGTGCCAGCAGTGAAGCGCGGCGGCCCCAAGAGCAGTACTTC. Its translation is CASSEARRPQEQYF. The receptor chain draws on TRBV6-1 and TRBJ2-7; the D gene lacks a confident call. CDR3 length: 14 amino acids, cysteine to phenylalanine. Only the CDR3 part of the read is kept: 42 bases, read in frame from the first base. Per the germline V gene, MNHNS is the CDR1 and SASEGT is the CDR2. V gives up 0 bases and J gives up 7 bases, and the segment between their germline ends measures 13 bases.